These 3 T cell receptor beta chains were sequenced from one sample in a study of T-cell memory formation after mild COVID-19. MiXCR, applied by TCRdb to the 5' RACE reads, yields one record per CDR3 protein. The table has about 560,000 distinct CDR3 sequences, roughly 18% seen once. The sample comprised PBMCs or a T cell subset sorted from them (not recorded which). The receptor set was obtained from an adult woman who had mild COVID-19 (a few samples of this study predate the infection). Cell type and time point are not known.

The chain uses TRBV20-1 and TRBJ2-3; a possible D gene is TRBD1 (7 bases). The CDR3 is 15 residues long. Germline V lookup: CDR1 DFQATT, CDR2 SNEGSKA (reference sequence). V dropped 0 bases and J dropped 1 base, with 11 bases sitting between them. The CDR3, as DNA: TGCAGTGCTAGAGAGCGGGACAGCGGCACAGATACGCAGTATTTT. This sequence encodes CSARERDSGTDTQYF.

This chain connects TRBV4-1 to TRBJ2-7, with TRBD1 matching over 9 bases. Germline values: CDR1 MGHRA, CDR2 YSYEKL. The CDR3 has 15 residues. With V trimmed by 1 base and J by 3 bases, 4 bases remained unmatched. CDR3 coding DNA: TGCGCCAGCAGCCAAGCGGCGGGACAGGGCTACGAGCAGTACTTC. It encodes CASSQAAGQGYEQYF.

This clonotype occurred once. This rearrangement joins TRBV7-9 to TRBJ2-5, with D unclear. The V gene's germline CDR1 is SEHNR and CDR2 FQNEAQ (reference sequence). The CDR3 contains 14 residues. V dropped 3 bases and J dropped 2 bases, with 10 bases sitting between them. The CDR3 DNA sequence: TGTGCCAGCAGCTTCAGCTGGGGTCAAGAGACCCAGTACTTC. This codes for CASSFSWGQETQYF.